In this sample, the clone carrying this T cell receptor (beta chain) turned up once. These data belong to a study of CD8 T cells in Susac syndrome. Study summary: Patients with Susac syndrome had blood drawn and were at that point therapy-naive, on corticosteroids, or on intravenous immunoglobulin alone.

Sequencing of TCR beta was carried out in blood CD8+ and CD4+ T cells. The CD8+ and CD4+ T cells were isolated magnetically using a negative isolation approach, whereas the TEMRA cells were enriched by FACS. This CDR3 spans 13 amino acids. Trimming took off 5 bases at V and 2 bases at J, with 9 bases between the two ends. Germline V CDR1 and CDR2: SNHLY, FYNNEI. It was with random hexamers that 0.5 to 1 ug RNA was reverse transcribed. It was immunoSEQ multiplex PCR that amplified TCR beta CDR3 across 54 Vbeta and 13 Jbeta. TCRdb itself ran the immunoSEQ multiplex PCR reads through MiXCR, one entry per CDR3 protein. Of about 200,000 distinct CDR3 sequences listed, about 91% were seen once; the top ten hold over 0.075%.

This TCR was recovered from a human donor with Susac syndrome. The chain uses TRBV2 and TRBJ1-2; D gene ambiguous. The sequenced sample was CD4+ T cells from PBMCs. This CDR3 is CASSTGPNYGYTF. DNA for the CDR3: TGTGCCAGCAGTACCGGGCCAAACTATGGCTACACCTTC.